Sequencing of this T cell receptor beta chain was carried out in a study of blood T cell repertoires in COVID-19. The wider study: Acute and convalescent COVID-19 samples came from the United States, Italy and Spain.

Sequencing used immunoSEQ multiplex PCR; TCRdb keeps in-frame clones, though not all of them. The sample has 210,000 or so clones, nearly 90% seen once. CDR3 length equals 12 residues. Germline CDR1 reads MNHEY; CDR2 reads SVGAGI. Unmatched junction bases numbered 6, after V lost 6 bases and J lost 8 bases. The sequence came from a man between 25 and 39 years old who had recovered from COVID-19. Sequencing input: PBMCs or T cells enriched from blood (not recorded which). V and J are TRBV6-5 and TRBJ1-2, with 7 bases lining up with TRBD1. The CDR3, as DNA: TGTGCCAGCAGGACAGGGAGGCGAGGCTACACCTTC. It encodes CASRTGRRGYTF.